A single sample is the source of the 3 T cell receptor beta chains below, sequenced in a study of CD8+ T cells in alopecia areata. Sequencing used cDNA as its template, made by extracting RNA and reverse transcribing it. TCRdb's table, derived via immunoSEQ multiplex PCR, lists solely in-frame clones and lacks some. The sample has 160,000 or so clones, about 53% seen once. The sample consisted of CD8+ T cells sorted from blood, taken at week 0. These receptors were collected from a human donor with alopecia areata.

The J gene is TRBJ1-1, the V gene TRBV19; D unresolved. The V gene lost 3 bases and the J gene lost 6 bases, with 14 bases spanning the gap. CDR1 and CDR2 from the germline V gene are LNHDA and SQIVND (reference sequence). The CDR3 has 14 amino acids. The CDR3 spells CASSIEGQIPEAFF. CDR3 DNA sequence: TGTGCCAGTAGTATTGAAGGGCAAATACCTGAAGCTTTCTTT. The full variable domain, its missing parts supplied by reference TRBV19 and TRBJ1-1, is DGGITQSPKYLFRKEGQNVTLSCEQNLNHDAMYWYRQDPGQGLRLIYYSQIVNDFQKGDIAEGYSVSREKKESFPLTVTSAQKNPTAFYLCASSIEGQIPEAFFGQGTRLTVV.

This rearrangement joins TRBV30 to TRBJ2-7; TRBD1 or TRBD2 may be the D gene (5 bases each). The CDR3 has 12 residues. Germline lookup yields CDR1 GTSNPN and CDR2 SVGIG (reference sequence). The V end was cut by 1 base, the J end by 7 bases, with 11 bases between. CDR3 residues: CAWSGHWGEQYF. The CDR3, as DNA: TGTGCCTGGAGTGGACACTGGGGGGAGCAGTACTTC. Full variable domain (rest looked up from reference TRBV30 and TRBJ2-7): SQTIHQWPATLVQPVGSPLSLECTVEGTSNPNLYWYRQAAGRGLQLLFYSVGIGQISSEVPQNLSASRPQDRQFILSSKKLLLSDSGFYLCAWSGHWGEQYFGPGTRLTVT.

The V and J genes are TRBV30 and TRBJ2-5; D remains ambiguous. Near its end, the DNA agrees better with TRBJ2-7, so the J call may be wrong. Germline V gives CDR1 GTSNPN, CDR2 SVGIG (reference sequence). The CDR3 covers 13 residues. The CDR3 reads CAWTTGSSYEQYF. As DNA, the CDR3 is TGTGCCTGGACGACGGGTTCCTCCTACGAGCAGTACTTC.